This T cell receptor beta chain appears in the sequencing data of a study of tumor-infiltrating lymphocytes in primary liver carcinoma. On this clonotype: Its antigen remains unidentified.

Bulk tissue was left unsorted, and RNA and DNA were co-extracted from roughly 20-30 mg of it. With around 520 ng total RNA as template and a constant-region primer, TCR beta cDNA was made. Libraries of TCR beta came from three nested multiplex PCR rounds with slightly modified ARM-PCR. TCRdb ran MiXCR on the multiplex PCR reads and lists one entry per CDR3 protein. The repertoire consists of 95,000 to 150,000 distinct CDR3 sequences, with less than 80% occurring once and the leading ten covering over 7%. Broader study findings: Blood trailed tumors significantly in top-250-clone fraction (p = 0.039).

The sequenced material came from liver tumor tissue from sampling region 1. Subset meaning: tumor region T1, superior pole. This receptor was obtained from a woman in her sixties with primary liver carcinoma and hepatitis B virus infection.

CDR3 sequence (DNA): TGTGACAGTAGCTTGGTGGGGGTTCGACAAGAGACCCAGTACTTC. Translating it yields CDSSLVGVRQETQYF. The rearrangement joins TRBV5-4 to TRBJ2-5, with D perhaps matching TRBD1 or TRBD2 (5 bases each). Germline CDR1 SGHNT, CDR2 YYREEE (reference sequence). The CDR3 totals 15 residues.